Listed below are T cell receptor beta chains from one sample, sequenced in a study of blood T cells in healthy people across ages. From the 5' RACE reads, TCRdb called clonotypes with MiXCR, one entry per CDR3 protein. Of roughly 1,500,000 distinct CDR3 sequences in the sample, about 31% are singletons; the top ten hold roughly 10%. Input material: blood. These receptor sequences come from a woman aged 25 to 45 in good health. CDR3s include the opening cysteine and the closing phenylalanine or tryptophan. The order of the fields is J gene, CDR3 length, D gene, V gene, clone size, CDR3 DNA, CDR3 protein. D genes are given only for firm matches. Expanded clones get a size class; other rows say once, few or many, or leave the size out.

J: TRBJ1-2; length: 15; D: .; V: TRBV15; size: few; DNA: TGTGCCACCAGCAGAGACGGGGGGAAAGGAGATGGCTACACCTTC; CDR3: CATSRDGGKGDGYTF
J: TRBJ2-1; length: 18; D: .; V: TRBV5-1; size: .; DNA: TGCGCCAGCAGCTTGCCGGCTCTACAAAGGAGCTCCTACAATGAGCAGTTCTTC; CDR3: CASSLPALQRSSYNEQFF
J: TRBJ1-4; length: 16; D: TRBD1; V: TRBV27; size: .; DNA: TGTGCCAGCAGTTCGACAGGGTTTGCAACTAATGAAAAACTGTTTTTT; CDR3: CASSSTGFATNEKLFF
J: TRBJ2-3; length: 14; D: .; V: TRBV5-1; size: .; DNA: TGCGCCAGCAAGCCCAGGAACTACACAGATACGCAGTATTTT; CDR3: CASKPRNYTDTQYF
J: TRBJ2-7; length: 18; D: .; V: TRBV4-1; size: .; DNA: TGCGCCAGCAGCCAAGACCTCAAACGGTCTGTCACCTTTTACGAGCAGTACTTC; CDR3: CASSQDLKRSVTFYEQYF
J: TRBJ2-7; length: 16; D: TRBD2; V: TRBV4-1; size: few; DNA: TGCGCCAGCAGCCAAGCCCTAGCGGTACTCTCCTACGAGCAGTACTTC; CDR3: CASSQALAVLSYEQYF
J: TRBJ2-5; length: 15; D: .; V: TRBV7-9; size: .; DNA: TGTTCCAGCAGCCCTCCATTTACGGGGAAAGAGACCCAGTACTTC; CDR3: CSSSPPFTGKETQYF
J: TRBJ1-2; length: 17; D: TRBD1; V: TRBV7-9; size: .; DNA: TGTGCCAGCAGCCCAGCGTCCCGGGACAGGGGACGCTATGGCTACACCTTC; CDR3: CASSPASRDRGRYGYTF
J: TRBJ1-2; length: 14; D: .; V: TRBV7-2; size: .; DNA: TGTGCCAGCAGCGCCAGGGTGACTAACTATGGCTACACCTTC; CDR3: CASSARVTNYGYTF
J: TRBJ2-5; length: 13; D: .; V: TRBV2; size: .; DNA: TGTGCCAGCAGCCCCCCAGGCCAAGGGACCCAGTACTTC; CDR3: CASSPPGQGTQYF
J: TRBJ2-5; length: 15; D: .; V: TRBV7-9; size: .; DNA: TGTGCCAGCAGCAGCCCAGTAGGTCTCCAAGAGACCCAGTACTTC; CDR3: CASSSPVGLQETQYF
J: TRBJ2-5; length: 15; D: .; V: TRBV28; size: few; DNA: TGTGCCAGCAGTTCCTTACCGGGCCGCGGAGAGACCCAGTACTTC; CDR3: CASSSLPGRGETQYF
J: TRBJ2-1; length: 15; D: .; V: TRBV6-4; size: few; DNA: TGTGCCAGCAGTGACAAGGGTTACGGGGCCAGTGAGCAGTTCTTC; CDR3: CASSDKGYGASEQFF
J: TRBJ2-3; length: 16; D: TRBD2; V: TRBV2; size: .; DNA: TGTGCCAGCAGCGGACTAGCGGGGCGTCAGATAGATACGCAGTATTTT; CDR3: CASSGLAGRQIDTQYF
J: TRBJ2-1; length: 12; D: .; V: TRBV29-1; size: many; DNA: TGCAGCGCCAACAGAGGGTTTAATGAGCAGTTCTTC; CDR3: CSANRGFNEQFF
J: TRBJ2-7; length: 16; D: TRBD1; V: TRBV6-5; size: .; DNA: TGTGCCAGCAGTTACTCGAGGGGGCTAGGATCCTACGAGCAGTACTTC; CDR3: CASSYSRGLGSYEQYF
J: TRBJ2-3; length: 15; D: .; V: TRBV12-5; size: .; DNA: TGTGCTAGTGGTTTGGTTGCTAGCGGCACAGATACGCAGTATTTT; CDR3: CASGLVASGTDTQYF
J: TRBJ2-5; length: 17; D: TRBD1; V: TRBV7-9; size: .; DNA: TGTGCCAGCAGCTCCAATTCCGGGGCAGGGGGCCAAGAGACCCAGTACTTC; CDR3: CASSSNSGAGGQETQYF
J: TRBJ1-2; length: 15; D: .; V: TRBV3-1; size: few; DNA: TGTGCCAGCAGCCGACCGGGACGGATGAACTATGGCTACACCTTC; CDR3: CASSRPGRMNYGYTF
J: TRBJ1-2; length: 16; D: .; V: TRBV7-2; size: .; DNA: TGTGCCAGCAGCTTAAGTAGTGACAGCTGGGCTCGTGGCTACACCTTC; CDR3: CASSLSSDSWARGYTF
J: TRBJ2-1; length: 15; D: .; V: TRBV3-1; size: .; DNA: TGTGCCAGCAGCCCTCTTCGGGACCTATACAATGAGCAGTTCTTC; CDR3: CASSPLRDLYNEQFF
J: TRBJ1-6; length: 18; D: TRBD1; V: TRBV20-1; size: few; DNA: TGCAGTGCTAGCCCCGCGGACAGGGGGACATTAGGAAATTCACCCCTCCACTTT; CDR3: CSASPADRGTLGNSPLHF
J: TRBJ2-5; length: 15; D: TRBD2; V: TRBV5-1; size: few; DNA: TGCGCCAGCAAGGTTTTAGCGGGAGTCCAAGAGACCCAGTACTTC; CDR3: CASKVLAGVQETQYF
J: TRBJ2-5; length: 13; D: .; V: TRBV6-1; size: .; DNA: TGTGCCAGCAGTGAAGAGCCTCAAGAGACCCAGTACTTC; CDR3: CASSEEPQETQYF
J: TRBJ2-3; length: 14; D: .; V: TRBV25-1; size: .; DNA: TGTGCCAGCAGTGAACACTCAAATGGGGGACTGCAGTATTTT; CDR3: CASSEHSNGGLQYF
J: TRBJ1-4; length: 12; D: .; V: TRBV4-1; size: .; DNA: TGCGCCAGCAGCCAAGCGGGCCTTAAACTGTTTTTT; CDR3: CASSQAGLKLFF
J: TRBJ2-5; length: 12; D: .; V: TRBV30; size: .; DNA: TGTGCCTCCTTAGCTTTCCAAGAGACCCAGTACTTC; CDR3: CASLAFQETQYF
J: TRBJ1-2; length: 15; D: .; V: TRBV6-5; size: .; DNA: TGTACCAGCAGTTTAACGGGCCCTCAAGGCTATGGCTACACCTTC; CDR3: CTSSLTGPQGYGYTF
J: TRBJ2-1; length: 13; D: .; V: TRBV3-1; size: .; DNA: TGTGCCAGCAGCCCCACACAGCGCACTGAGCAGTTCTTC; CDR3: CASSPTQRTEQFF